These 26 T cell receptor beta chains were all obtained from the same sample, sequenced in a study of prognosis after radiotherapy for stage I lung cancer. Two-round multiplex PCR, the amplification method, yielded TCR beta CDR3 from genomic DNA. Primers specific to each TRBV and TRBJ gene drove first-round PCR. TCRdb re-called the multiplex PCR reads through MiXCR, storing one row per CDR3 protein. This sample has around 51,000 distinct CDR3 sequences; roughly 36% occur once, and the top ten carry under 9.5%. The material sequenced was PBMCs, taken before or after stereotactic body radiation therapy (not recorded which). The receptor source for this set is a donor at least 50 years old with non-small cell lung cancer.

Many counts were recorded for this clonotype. CDR3 sequence reads: CASSQDGSRGGRAHEQFF. CDR3 sequence (DNA): TGCGCCAGCAGCCAAGATGGATCGAGGGGGGGGCGCGCACATGAGCAGTTCTTC. V gene TRBV4-1 combines with J gene TRBJ2-1, with a weak D call TRBD2 (7 bases). Germline V gene data show CDR1 as MGHRA and CDR2 as YSYEKL. This CDR3 is built from 18 residues. V was clipped by 0 bases and J by 8 bases, with 23 bases between them.

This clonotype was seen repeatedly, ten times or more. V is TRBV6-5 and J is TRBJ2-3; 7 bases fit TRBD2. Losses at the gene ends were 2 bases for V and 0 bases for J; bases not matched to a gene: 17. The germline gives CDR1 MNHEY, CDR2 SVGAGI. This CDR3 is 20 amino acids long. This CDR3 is CASSYPTYSGRGASTDTQYF. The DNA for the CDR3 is TGTGCCAGCAGTTACCCTACTTATAGCGGGCGCGGGGCTAGCACAGATACGCAGTATTTT.

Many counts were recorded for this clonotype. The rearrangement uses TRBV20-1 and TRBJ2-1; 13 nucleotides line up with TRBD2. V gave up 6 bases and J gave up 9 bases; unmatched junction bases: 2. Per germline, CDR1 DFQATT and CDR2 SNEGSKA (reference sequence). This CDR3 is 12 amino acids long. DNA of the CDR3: TGCAGTGCGGGACTAGCGGGGATTGAGCAGTTCTTC. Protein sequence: CSAGLAGIEQFF.

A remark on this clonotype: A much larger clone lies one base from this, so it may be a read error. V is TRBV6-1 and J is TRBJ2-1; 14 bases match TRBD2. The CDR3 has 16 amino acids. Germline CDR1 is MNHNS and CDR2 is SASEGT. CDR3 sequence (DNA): TGTGCCGGCAGGCGCACCGGGACTAGCGGGAGCGACGAGCAGTTCTTC. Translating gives CAGRRTGTSGSDEQFF.

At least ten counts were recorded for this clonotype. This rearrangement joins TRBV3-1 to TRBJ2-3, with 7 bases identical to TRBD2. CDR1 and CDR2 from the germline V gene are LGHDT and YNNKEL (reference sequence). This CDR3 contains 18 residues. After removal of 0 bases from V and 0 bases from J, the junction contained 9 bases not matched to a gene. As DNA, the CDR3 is TGTGCCAGCAGCCAAGACCCTAGCGGAGCCTCTAGCACAGATACGCAGTATTTT. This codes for CASSQDPSGASSTDTQYF.

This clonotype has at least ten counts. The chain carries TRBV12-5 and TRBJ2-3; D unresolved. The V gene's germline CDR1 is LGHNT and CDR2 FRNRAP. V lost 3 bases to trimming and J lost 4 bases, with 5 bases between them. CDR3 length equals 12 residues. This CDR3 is CASGFSPDTQYF. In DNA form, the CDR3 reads TGTGCTAGTGGTTTTTCACCAGATACGCAGTATTTT. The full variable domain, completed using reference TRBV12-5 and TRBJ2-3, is DARVTQTPRHKVTEMGQEVTMRCQPILGHNTVFWYRQTMMQGLELLAYFRNRAPLDDSGMPKDRFSAEMPDATLATLKIQPSEPRDSAVYFCASGFSPDTQYFGPGTRLTVL.

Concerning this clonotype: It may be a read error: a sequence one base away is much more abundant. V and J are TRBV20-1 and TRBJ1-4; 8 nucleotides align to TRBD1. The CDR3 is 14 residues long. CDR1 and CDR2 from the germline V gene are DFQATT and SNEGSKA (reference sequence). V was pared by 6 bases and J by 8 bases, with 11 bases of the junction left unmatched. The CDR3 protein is CSAHDRGGWEKLFF. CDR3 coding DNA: TGCAGTGCCCACGACAGGGGAGGGTGGGAAAAACTGTTTTTT.

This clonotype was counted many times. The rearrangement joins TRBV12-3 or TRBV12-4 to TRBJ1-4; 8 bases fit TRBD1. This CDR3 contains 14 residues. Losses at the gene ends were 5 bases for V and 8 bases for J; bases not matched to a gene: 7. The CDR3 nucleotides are TGTGCCAGCAGTGTCGGGACAGGAGCAGAAAAACTGTTTTTT. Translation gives CASSVGTGAEKLFF.

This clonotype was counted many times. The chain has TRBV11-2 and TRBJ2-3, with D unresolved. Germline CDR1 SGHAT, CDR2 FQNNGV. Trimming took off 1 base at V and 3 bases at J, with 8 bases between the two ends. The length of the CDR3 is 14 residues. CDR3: CASSLGTFTDTQYF. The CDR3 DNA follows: TGTGCCAGCAGCTTAGGGACCTTTACAGATACGCAGTATTTT.

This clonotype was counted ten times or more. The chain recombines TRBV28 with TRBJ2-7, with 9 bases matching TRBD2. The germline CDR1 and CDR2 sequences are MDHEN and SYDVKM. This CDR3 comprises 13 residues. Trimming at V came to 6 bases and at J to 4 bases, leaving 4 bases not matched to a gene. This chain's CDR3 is CASRAGGPYEQYF. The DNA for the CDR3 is TGTGCCAGCAGGGCGGGAGGGCCTTACGAGCAGTACTTC.

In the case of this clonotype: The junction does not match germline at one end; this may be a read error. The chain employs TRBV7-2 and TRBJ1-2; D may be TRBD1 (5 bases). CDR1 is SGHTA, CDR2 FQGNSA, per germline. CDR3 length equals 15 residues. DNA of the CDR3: TGTGCCAGCAGCTTAGCCCCAGGGTGCAACTATGTCTACACCTTC. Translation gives CASSLAPGCNYVYTF.

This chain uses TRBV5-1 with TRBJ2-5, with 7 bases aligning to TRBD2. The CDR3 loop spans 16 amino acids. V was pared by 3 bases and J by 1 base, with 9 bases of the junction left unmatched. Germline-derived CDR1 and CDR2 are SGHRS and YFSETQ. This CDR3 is CASSSGTNPSQETQYF. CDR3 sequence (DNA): TGCGCCAGCAGCTCCGGGACTAACCCAAGCCAAGAGACCCAGTACTTC.

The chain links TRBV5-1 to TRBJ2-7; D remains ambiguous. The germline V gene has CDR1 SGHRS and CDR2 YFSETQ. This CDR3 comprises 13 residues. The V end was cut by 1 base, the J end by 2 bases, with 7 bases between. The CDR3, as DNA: TGCGCCAGCAGCTTGACCGGGCCCTACGAGCAGTACTTC. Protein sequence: CASSLTGPYEQYF.

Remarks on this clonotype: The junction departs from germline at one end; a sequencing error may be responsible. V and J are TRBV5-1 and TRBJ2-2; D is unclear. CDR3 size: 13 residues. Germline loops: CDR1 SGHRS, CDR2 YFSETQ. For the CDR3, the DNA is TGCACCAGCAGCTTCCGGTACAACGGGGAGCTGTTTTTT. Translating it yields CTSSFRYNGELFF.

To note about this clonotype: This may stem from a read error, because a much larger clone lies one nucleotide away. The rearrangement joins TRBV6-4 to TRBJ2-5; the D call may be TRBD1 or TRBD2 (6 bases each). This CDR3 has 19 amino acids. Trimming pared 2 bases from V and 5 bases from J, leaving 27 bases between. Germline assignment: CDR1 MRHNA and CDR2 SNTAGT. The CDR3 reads CASSDPNRGGRPPEETQYF. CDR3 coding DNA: TGTGCCAGCAGTGACCCGAATCGAGGGGGGCGGCCACCAGAGGAGACCCAGTACTTC.

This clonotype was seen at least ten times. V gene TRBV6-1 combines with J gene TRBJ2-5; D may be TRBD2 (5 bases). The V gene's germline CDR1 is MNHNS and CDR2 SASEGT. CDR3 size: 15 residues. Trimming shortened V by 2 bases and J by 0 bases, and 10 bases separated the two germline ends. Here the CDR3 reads CASSERSGNQETQYF. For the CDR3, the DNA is TGTGCCAGCAGTGAACGGTCGGGAAACCAAGAGACCCAGTACTTC.

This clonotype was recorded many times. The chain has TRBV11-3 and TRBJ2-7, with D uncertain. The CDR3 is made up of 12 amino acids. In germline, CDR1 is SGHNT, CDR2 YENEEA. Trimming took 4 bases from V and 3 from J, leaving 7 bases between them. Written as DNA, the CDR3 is TGTGCCAGCAGCTATAGACTCTACGAGCAGTACTTC. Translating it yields CASSYRLYEQYF. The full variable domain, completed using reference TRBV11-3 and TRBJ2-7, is EAGVVQSPRYKIIEKKQPVAFWCNPISGHNTLYWYLQNLGQGPELLIRYENEEAVDDSQLPKDRFSAERLKGVDSTLKIQPAELGDSAVYLCASSYRLYEQYFGPGTRLTVT.

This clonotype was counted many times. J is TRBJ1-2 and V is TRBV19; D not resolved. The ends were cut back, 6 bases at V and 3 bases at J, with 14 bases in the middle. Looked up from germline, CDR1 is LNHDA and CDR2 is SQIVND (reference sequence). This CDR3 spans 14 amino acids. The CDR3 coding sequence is TGTGCCAGTAGCCAGAGTTTACGGCACTATGGCTACACCTTC. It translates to CASSQSLRHYGYTF.

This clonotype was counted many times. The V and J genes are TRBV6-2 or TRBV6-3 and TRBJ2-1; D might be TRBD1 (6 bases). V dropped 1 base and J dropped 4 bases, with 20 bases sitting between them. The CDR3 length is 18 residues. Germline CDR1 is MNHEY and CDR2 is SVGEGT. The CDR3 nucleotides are TGTGCCAGCAGTTACTTACGGGGCCGGGACACCCAATACAATGAGCAGTTCTTC. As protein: CASSYLRGRDTQYNEQFF.

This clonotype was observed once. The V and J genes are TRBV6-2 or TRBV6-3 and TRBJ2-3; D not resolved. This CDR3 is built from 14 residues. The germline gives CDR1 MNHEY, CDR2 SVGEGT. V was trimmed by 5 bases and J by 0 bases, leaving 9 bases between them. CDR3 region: CASSPVTSTDTQYF. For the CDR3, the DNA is TGTGCCAGCAGTCCAGTGACTAGCACAGATACGCAGTATTTT.

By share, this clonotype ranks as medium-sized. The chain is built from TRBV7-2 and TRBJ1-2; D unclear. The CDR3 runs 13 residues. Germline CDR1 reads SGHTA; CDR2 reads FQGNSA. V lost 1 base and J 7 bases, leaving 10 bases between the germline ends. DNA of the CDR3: TGTGCCAGCAGCTTAGACCCAGCGGGTGGCTACACCTTC. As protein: CASSLDPAGGYTF.

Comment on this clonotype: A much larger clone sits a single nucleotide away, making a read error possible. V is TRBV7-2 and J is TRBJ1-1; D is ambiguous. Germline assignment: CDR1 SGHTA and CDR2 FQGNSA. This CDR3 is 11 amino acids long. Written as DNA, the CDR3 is TGTGCCAGCACCTTAACCCAGCAGTCTTTCTTT. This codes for CASTLTQQSFF.

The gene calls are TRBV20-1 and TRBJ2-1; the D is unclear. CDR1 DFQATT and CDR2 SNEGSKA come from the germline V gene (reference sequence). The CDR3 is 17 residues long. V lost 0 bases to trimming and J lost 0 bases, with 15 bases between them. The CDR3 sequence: CSARDPSGSSSYNEQFF. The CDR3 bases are TGCAGTGCTAGAGACCCTAGTGGATCTAGCTCCTACAATGAGCAGTTCTTC.

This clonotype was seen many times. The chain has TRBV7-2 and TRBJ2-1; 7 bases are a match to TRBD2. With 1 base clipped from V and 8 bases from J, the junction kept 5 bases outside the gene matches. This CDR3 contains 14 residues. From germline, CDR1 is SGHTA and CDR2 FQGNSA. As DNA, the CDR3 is TGTGCCAGCAGCTTAGGGTGGACTAGTGATGAGCAGTTCTTC. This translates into CASSLGWTSDEQFF. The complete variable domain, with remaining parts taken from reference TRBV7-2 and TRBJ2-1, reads GAGVSQSPSNKVTEKGKDVELRCDPISGHTALYWYRQSLGQGLEFLIYFQGNSAPDKSGLPSDRFSAERTGGSVSTLTIQRTQQEDSAVYLCASSLGWTSDEQFFGPGTRLTVL.

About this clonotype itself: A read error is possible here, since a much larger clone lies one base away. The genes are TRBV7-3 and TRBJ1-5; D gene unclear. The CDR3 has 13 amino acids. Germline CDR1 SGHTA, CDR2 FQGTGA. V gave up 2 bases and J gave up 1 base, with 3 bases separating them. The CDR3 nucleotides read TGTGCCAGCAGCTTAGTCAGCAATCAGCCCCAGCATTTT. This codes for CASSLVSNQPQHF.

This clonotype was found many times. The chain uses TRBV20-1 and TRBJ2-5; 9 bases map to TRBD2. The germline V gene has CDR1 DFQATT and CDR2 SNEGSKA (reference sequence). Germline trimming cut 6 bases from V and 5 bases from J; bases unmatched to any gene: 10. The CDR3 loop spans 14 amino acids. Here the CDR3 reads CSAHGLAGSETQYF. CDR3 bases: TGCAGTGCGCATGGCCTAGCGGGATCTGAGACCCAGTACTTC.